A single sample is the source of the 8 T cell receptor beta chains below, sequenced in a study of molecular identifiers for immune sequencing clone quantification. TCRdb ran MiXCR on the PCR reads and lists one entry per CDR3 protein. The sample lists about 640,000 distinct CDR3 sequences, 20% occurring once. Sequenced input: naive CD8+ T cells from blood, with Jurkat cell RNA spiked in. Stated subset: FACS-sorted CD8+CD4-CCR7+CD45RA+ naive T cells. The receptors were sampled from a human donor in good health. Some libraries in this study had Jurkat cell RNA spiked in.

This clonotype has just a few counts. The chain recombines TRBV15 with TRBJ1-1; D uncertain. V was clipped by 0 bases and J by 5 bases, with 7 bases between them. This CDR3 is built from 13 residues. In germline, CDR1 is LNHNV, CDR2 YYDKDF (reference sequence). In DNA, the CDR3 is TGTGCCACCAGCAGAGAGGGGAGGACTGAAGCTTTCTTT. This gives the protein CATSREGRTEAFF.

A word on this clonotype: One end of the junction varies from germline; a read error may be responsible. The V call is TRBV7-9, the J call TRBJ1-4; the match to TRBD1 covers 9 bases. CDR3 size: 16 residues. The germline gives CDR1 SEHNR, CDR2 FQNEAQ (reference sequence). The CDR3 nucleotides are TGTGCCGGCAGCCCTCCCCGCGGGACAGGGAATGAAAAACTGTTTTTT. Protein sequence: CAGSPPRGTGNEKLFF. The full variable domain, in which reference TRBV7-9 and TRBJ1-4 provide the parts outside the CDR3, is DTGVSQNPRHKITKRGQNVTFRCDPISEHNRLYWYRQTLGQGPEFLTYFQNEAQLEKSRLLSDRFSAERPKGSFSTLEIQRTEQGDSAMYLCAGSPPRGTGNEKLFFGSGTQLSVL.

This clonotype was counted between two and nine times. The chain uses TRBV3-2 and TRBJ1-1; the table's D call TRBD1 went unverified against the DNA. TRBV3-2 is assigned pseudogene status. CDR3 length: 17 residues. Here the CDR3 DNA reads TGTGCCAGCAGCCAAGACCCTGACAGGGGTTTTTACACTGAAGCTTTCTTT. It specifies CASSQDPDRGFYTEAFF.

This clonotype occurred many times. The chain is built from TRBV7-9 and TRBJ2-3; 12 positions agree with TRBD2. V shed 5 bases, J shed 4 bases, and the junction held 7 bases outside the gene matches. The length of the CDR3 is 16 residues. Per the germline V gene, CDR1 is SEHNR and CDR2 is FQNEAQ (reference sequence). The chain's CDR3 is CASSTGTSGYADTQYF. CDR3 coding DNA: TGTGCCAGCAGCACTGGGACTAGCGGGTACGCAGATACGCAGTATTTT.

Points on this clonotype: Being one base from a much bigger clone, this may be a read error. The rearrangement joins TRBV7-2 to TRBJ2-7, with a weak D call TRBD1 (5 bases). Trimming left V 4 bases short and J 7 bases short, with 8 bases between. Germline V gene lookup returns CDR1 SGHTA and CDR2 FQGNSA. The CDR3 is 11 amino acids. CDR3 sequence: CASSWTHEQYF. The CDR3 DNA reads TGTGCCAGCAGCTGGACACATGAGCAGTACTTC.

The chain links TRBV7-3 to TRBJ2-2, with 7 bases fitting TRBD2. CDR3 size: 16 residues. V was pared by 4 bases and J by 4 bases, with 9 bases of the junction left unmatched. Germline V CDR1 and CDR2: SGHTA, FQGTGA. The CDR3 DNA reads as TGTGCCAGCAGCTCGTCCGTAGCGGGCGGCACCGGGGAGCTGTTTTTT. Its protein is CASSSSVAGGTGELFF.

The chain is built from TRBV2 and TRBJ2-2; D unclear. V lost 4 bases and J lost 6, with 12 bases in between. The CDR3 covers 14 residues. Germline loops: CDR1 SNHLY, CDR2 FYNNEI. The CDR3 sequence is CASSVPPRPGELFF. Here the CDR3 DNA reads TGTGCCAGCAGTGTACCCCCCCGCCCCGGGGAGCTGTTTTTT.

Many counts were recorded for this clonotype. This rearrangement joins TRBV12-3 or TRBV12-4 to TRBJ2-5, with 9 bases matching TRBD2. The V and J ends lost 5 bases and 2 bases, in that order; junction bases with no gene match: 15. The CDR3 contains 18 residues. The CDR3 DNA sequence: TGTGCCAGCAGTCCCGAAACCTTTAGCGGGGGAGTACAAGAGACCCAGTACTTC. Encoded protein: CASSPETFSGGVQETQYF.